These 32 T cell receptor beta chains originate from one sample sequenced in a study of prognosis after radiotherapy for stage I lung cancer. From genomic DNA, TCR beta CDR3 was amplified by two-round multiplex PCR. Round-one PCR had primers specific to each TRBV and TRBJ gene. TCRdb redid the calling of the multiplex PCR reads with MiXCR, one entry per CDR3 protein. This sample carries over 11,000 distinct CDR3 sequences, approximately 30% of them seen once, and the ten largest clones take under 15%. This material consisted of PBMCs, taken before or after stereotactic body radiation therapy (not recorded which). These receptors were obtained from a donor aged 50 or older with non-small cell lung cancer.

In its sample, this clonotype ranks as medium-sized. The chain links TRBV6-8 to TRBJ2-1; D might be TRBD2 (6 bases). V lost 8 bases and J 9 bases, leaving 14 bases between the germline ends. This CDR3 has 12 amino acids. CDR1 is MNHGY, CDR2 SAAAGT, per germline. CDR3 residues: CASPGDGGEQFF. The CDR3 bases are TGTGCCAGCCCGGGGGACGGGGGTGAGCAGTTCTTC.

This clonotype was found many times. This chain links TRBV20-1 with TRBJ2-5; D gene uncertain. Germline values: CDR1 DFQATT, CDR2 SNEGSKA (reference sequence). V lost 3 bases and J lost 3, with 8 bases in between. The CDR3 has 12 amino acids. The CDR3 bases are TGCAGTGCTAGTGGCTGGGAAGAGACCCAGTACTTC. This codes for CSASGWEETQYF.

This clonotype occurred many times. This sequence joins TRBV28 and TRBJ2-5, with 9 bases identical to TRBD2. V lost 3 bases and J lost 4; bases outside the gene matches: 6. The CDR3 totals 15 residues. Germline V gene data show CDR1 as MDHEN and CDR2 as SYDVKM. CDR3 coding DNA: TGTGCCAGCAGTTTTTTCCTAGCGGGACTAGAGACCCAGTACTTC. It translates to CASSFFLAGLETQYF.

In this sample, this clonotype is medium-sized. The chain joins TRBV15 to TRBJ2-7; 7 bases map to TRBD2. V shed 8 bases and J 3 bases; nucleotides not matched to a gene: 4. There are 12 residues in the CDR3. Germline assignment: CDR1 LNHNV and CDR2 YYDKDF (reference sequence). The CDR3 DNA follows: TGTGCCACCGGGACTACCCGCTACGAGCAGTACTTC. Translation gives CATGTTRYEQYF.

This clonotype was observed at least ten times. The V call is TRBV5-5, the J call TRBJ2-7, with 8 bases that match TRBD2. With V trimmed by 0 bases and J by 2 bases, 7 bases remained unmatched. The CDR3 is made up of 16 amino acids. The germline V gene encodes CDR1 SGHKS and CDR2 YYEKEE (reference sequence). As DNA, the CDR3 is TGTGCCAGCAGCTTGGTTAGCACTAGCGGTGCCTACGAGCAGTACTTC. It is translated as CASSLVSTSGAYEQYF.

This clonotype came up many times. CDR3 coding DNA: TGCGCCAGCAGCCCGCTTGGGCAACAAGAGACCCAGTACTTC. This codes for CASSPLGQQETQYF. The V gene is TRBV5-1, the J gene TRBJ2-5; D gene uncertain. The CDR3 sequence is 14 residues long. Germline V gene lookup returns CDR1 SGHRS and CDR2 YFSETQ. V was pared by 4 bases and J by 2 bases, with 12 bases between.

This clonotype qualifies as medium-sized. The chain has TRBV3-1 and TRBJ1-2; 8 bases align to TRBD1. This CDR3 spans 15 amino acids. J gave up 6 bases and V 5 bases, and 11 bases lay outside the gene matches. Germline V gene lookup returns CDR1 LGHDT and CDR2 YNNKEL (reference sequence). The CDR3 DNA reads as TGTGCCAGCAGCTCCCGGACAGGGAGGGAGAATGGCTACACCTTC. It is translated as CASSSRTGRENGYTF.

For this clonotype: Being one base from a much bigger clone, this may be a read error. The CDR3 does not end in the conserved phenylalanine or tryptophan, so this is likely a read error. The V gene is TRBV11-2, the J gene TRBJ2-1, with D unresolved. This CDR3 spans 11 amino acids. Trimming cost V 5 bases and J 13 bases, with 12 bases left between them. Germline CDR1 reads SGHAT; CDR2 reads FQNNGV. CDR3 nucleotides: TGTGCCAGCAGCCTGGGCGTTGATCAGTTCTCC. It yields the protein CASSLGVDQFS.

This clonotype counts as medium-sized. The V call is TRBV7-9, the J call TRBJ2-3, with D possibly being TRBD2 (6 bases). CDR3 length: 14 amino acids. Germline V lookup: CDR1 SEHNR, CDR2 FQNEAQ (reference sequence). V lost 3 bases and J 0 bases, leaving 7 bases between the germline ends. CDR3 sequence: CASSFGTSTDTQYF. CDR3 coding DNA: TGTGCCAGCAGCTTCGGGACTAGCACAGATACGCAGTATTTT.

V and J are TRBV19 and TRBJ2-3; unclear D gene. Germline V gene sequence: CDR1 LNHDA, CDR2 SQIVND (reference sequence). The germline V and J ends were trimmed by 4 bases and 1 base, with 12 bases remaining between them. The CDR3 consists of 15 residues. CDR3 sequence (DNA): TGTGCCAGTAGTAAGAATCTGGCGGGCACAGATACGCAGTATTTT. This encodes CASSKNLAGTDTQYF. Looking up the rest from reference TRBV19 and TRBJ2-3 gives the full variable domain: DGGITQSPKYLFRKEGQNVTLSCEQNLNHDAMYWYRQDPGQGLRLIYYSQIVNDFQKGDIAEGYSVSREKKESFPLTVTSAQKNPTAFYLCASSKNLAGTDTQYFGPGTRLTVL.

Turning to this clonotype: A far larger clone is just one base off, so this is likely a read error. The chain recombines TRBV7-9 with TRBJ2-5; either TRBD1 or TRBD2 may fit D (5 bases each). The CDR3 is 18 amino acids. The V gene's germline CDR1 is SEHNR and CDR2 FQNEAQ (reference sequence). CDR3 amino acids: CASSKDRAQRGLYNEKFF. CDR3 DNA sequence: TGTGCCAGCAGCAAAGACCGGGCCCAGAGGGGTCTTTACAATGAGAAGTTCTTC.

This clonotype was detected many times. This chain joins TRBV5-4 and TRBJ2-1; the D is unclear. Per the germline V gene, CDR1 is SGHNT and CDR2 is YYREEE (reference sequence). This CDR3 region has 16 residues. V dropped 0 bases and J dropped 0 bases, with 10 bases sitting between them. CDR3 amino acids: CASSLALANSYNEQFF. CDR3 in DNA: TGTGCCAGCAGCTTGGCGTTAGCTAACTCCTACAATGAGCAGTTCTTC.

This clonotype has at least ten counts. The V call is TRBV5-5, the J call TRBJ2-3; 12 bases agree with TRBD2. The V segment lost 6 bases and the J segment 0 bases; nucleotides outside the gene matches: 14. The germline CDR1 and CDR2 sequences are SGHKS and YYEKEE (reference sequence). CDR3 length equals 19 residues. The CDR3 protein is CASTHRGTSGSSSTDTQYF. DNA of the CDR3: TGTGCCAGCACCCATCGGGGGACTAGCGGGTCCTCTAGCACAGATACGCAGTATTTT.

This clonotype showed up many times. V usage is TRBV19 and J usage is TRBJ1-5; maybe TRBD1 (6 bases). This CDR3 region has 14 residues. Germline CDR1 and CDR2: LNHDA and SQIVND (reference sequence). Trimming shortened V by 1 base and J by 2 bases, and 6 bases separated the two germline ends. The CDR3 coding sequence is TGTGCCAGTAGTATAGGACAGGGCAATCAGCCCCAGCATTTT. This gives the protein CASSIGQGNQPQHF.

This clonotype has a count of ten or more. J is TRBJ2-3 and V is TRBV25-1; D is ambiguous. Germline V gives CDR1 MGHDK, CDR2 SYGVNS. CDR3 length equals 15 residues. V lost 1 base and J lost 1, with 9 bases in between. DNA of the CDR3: TGTGCCAGCAGTGAATCGGCCCAGGGCACAGATACGCAGTATTTT. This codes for CASSESAQGTDTQYF.

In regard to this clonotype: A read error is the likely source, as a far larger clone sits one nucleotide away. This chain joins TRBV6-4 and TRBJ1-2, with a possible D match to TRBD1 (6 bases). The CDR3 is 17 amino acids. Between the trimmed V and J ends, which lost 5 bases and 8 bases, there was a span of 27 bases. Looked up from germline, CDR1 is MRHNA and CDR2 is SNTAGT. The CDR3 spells CASSYQPGALVPSGYTF. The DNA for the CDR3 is TGTGCCAGCAGTTACCAACCAGGGGCGCTGGTGCCTTCGGGCTACACCTTC.

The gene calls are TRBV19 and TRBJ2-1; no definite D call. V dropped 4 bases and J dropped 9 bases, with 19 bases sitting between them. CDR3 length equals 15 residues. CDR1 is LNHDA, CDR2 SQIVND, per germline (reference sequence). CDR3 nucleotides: TGTGCCAGTAGTAAGGGCTGGAGAATTCTCAGTGAGCAGTTCTTC. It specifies CASSKGWRILSEQFF.

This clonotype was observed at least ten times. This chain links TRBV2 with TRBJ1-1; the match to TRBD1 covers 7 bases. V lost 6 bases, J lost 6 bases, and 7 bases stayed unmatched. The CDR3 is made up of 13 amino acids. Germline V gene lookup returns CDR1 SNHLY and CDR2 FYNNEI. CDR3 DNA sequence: TGTGCCAGCAGGGACGGACAGGCGTCTGAAGCTTTCTTT. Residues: CASRDGQASEAFF.

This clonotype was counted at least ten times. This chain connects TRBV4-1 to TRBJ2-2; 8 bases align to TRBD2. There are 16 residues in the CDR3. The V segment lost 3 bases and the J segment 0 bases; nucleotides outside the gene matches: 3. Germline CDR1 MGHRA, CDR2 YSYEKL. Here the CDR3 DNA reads TGCGCCAGCAGCCATGGACTAGCAGCGAACACCGGGGAGCTGTTTTTT. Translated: CASSHGLAANTGELFF.

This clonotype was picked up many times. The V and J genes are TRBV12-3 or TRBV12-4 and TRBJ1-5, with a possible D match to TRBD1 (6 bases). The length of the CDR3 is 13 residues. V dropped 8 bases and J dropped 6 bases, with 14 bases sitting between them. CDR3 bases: TGTGCCAGCCATGGGGGGGCCAGTCAGCCCCAGCATTTT. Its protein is CASHGGASQPQHF.

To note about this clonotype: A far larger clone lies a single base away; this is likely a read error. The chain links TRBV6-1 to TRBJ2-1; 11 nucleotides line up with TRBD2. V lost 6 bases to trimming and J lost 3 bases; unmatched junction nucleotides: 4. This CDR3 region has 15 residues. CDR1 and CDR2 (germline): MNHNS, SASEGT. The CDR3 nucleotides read TGTGCCAGCAGCCCCGGGACTAGCGGCTACAATGAGCAGTTCTTC. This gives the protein CASSPGTSGYNEQFF.

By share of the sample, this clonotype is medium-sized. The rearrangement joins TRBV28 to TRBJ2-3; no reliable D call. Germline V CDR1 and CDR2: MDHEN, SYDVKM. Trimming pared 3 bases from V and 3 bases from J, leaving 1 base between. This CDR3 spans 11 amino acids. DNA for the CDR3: TGTGCCAGCAGTTTGACAGATACGCAGTATTTT. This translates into CASSLTDTQYF.

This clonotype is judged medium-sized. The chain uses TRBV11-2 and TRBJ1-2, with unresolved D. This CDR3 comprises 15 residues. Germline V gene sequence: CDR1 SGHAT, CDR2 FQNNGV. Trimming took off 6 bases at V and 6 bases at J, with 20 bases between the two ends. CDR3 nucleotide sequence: TGTGCCAGCAGGCGCTTGCACGGAGACCCAAATGGCTACACCTTC. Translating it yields CASRRLHGDPNGYTF.

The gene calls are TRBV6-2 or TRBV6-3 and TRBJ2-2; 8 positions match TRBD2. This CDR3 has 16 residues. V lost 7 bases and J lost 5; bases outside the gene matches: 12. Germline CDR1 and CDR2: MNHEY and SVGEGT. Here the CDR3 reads CASIDIAGTGTGELFF. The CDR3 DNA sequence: TGTGCCAGCATTGACATAGCGGGGACTGGTACCGGGGAGCTGTTTTTT.

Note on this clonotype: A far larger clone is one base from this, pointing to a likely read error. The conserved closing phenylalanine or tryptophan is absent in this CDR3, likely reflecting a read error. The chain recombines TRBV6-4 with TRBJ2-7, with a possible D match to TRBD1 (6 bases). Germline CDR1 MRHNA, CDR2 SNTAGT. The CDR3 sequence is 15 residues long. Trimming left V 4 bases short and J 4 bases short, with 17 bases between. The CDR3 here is CASSAQGTALYEQYI. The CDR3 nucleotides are TGTGCCAGCAGTGCACAGGGTACCGCTCTTTACGAGCAGTACATC.

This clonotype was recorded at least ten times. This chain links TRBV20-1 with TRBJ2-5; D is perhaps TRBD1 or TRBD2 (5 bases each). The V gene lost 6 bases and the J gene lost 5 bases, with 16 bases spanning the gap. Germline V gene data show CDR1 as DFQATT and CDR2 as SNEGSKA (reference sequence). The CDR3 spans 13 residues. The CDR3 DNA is TGCAGTGCCTCGGGGACGGATTTGGAGACCCAGTACTTC. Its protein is CSASGTDLETQYF.

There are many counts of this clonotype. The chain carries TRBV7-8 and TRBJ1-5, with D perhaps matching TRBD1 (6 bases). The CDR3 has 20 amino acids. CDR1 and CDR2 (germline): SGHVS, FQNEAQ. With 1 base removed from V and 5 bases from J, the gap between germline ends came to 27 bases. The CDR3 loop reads CASSLVPGGQGPRGYQPQHF. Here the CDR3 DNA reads TGTGCCAGCAGCTTAGTACCGGGGGGGCAGGGGCCCCGGGGATATCAGCCCCAGCATTTT.

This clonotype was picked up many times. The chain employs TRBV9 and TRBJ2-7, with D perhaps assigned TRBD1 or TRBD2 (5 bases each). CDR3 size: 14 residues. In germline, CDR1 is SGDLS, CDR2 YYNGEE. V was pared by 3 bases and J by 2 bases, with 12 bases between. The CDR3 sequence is CASSAEGPPYEQYF. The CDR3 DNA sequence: TGTGCCAGCAGCGCCGAGGGGCCCCCCTACGAGCAGTACTTC.

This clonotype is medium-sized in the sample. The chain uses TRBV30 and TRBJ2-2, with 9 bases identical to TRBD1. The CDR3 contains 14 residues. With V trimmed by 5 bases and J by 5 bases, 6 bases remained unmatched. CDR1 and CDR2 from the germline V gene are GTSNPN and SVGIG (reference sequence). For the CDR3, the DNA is TGTGCCTGGTGGGGACAGGGTTCGACCGGGGAGCTGTTTTTT. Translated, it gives CAWWGQGSTGELFF.

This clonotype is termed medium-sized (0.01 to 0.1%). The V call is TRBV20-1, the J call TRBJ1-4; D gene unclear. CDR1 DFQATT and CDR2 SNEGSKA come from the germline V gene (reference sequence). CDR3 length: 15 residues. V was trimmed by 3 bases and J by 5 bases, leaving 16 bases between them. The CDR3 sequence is CSASPYGPENEKLFF. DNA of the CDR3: TGCAGTGCTAGTCCGTATGGTCCGGAGAATGAAAAACTGTTTTTT.

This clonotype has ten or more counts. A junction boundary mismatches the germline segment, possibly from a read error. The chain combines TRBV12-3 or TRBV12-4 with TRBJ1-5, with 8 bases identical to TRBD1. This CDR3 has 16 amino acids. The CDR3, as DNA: TGTGCCAGCACCTTGGTGGGGCAGGGGGCCAATCGGCCCCAGCATTTT. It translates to CASTLVGQGANRPQHF.

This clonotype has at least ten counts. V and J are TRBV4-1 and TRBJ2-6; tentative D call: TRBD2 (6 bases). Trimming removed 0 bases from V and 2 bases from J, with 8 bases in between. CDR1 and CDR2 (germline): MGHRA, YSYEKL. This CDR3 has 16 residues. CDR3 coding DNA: TGCGCCAGCAGCCAAGAAGGAGGGCCTGGGGCCAACGTCCTGACTTTC. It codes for CASSQEGGPGANVLTF.